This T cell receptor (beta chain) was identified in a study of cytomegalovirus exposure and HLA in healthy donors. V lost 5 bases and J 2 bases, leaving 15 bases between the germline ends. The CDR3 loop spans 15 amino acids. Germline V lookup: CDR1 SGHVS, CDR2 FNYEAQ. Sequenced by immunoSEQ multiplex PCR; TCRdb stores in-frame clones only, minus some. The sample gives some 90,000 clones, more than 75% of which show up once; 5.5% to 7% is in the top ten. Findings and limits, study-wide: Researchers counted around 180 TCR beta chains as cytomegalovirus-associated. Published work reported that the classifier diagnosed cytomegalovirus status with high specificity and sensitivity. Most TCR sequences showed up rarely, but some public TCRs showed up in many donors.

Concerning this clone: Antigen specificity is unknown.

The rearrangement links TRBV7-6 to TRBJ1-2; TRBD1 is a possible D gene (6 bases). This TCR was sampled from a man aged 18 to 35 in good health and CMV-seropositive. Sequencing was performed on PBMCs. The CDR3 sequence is CASSRFEGGNYGYTF. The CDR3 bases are TGTGCCAGCAGCCGCTTCGAGGGGGGGAACTATGGCTACACCTTC.